Below, one T cell receptor (beta chain) is given with its context. Germline V gives CDR1 SGHRS, CDR2 YFSETQ. The CDR3 spans 14 residues. Between the trimmed V and J ends, which lost 1 base and 0 bases, there was a span of 7 bases. The study separated CD4+ cells into CD45RA+ naive and CD45RA-negative memory subsets. The data derive from a study of shared clonotypes between healthy human individuals. Measured with immunoSEQ multiplex PCR; TCRdb has only the in-frame clones, and not every one. The sample holds approximately 720,000 clones; roughly 70% are singletons and the top ten take about 1.8%. This clonotype originated in a woman under 40 in good health. The chain employs TRBV5-1 and TRBJ1-1, with D possibly TRBD1 on 5 matching bases. Sequencing used memory CD4+ T cells sorted from blood. The subset here: CD45RA-negative fraction. The CDR3 sequence: CASSLNRLNTEAFF. CDR3 nucleotides: TGCGCCAGCAGCTTGAACAGGCTGAACACTGAAGCTTTCTTT.